The source of this T cell receptor beta chain is a study of shared clonotypes between healthy human individuals. This clone showed up many times. Its antigen is as yet unknown. CD45RA+ naive and CD45RA-negative memory subsets were separated from CD4+ cells. Some 30,000 T cell genomes (approximately 190 ng DNA) went into each sorted-subset replicate. Original analysis: Filtering differed since immunoSEQ provided only junctions, with no quality scores. Produced via immunoSEQ multiplex PCR; TCRdb's table is partial and in-frame only. The D gene and trimming were derived from the DNA, and the V and J assignments and clone size from that table. This sample carries hundreds of thousands of clones, roughly 80% of them seen once, and the ten largest clones take 8% to 13%. The V end lost 4 bases, the J end lost 4 bases, and 10 bases lay between the germline ends. Germline CDR1 reads SNHLY; CDR2 reads FYNNEI. The CDR3 extends over 13 amino acids.

Findings of the study overall: An effect of sequencing depth on clonotype sharing among donors was expected.

V usage is TRBV2 and J usage is TRBJ1-1; weak D call: TRBD1 (6 bases). The sequenced material came from memory CD4+ T cells sorted from blood. Subset here: CD45RA-negative fraction. This TCR derives from a man younger than 45 in good health. CDR3 DNA sequence: TGTGCCAGCAGTGCGGGGGCAGGCACTGAAGCTTTCTTT. Translation gives CASSAGAGTEAFF.